This T cell receptor beta chain was sequenced for a study of T-cell reconstitution after alpha-beta-depleted transplantation in children (dated by TCRdb to about 2016). General notes on the study: The study quantitatively tracked T-cell immune reconstitution after TCRalphabeta/CD19-depleted allogeneic hematopoietic cell transplantation in children using TCR repertoire profiling.

The library relied on PCR. Sequencing used an Illumina HiSeq 2500. TCR library preparation used molecular barcoding, with unique molecular identifiers applied to normalize quantification of the TCRbeta repertoire. The public sequencing data were trimmed at Q25 with fastp and processed into clonotypes with MiXCR by TCRdb, which kept only in-frame beta chains. Here each entry gathers all rows of one CDR3 protein and keeps the most common genes and DNA. This sample lists over 550,000 distinct CDR3 sequences; more than 9% were detected once. The top ten constitute about 4.2% of the sample. Trimming leaves V shorter by 4 bases and J shorter by 11 bases, with the junction holding 13 bases beyond the gene matches. From its cysteine to its phenylalanine, the CDR3 spans 15 amino acids. CDR3 DNA is the only sequence kept; it has 45 bases, read in frame from the first base. Via the germline V gene, CDR1 is SGHRS and CDR2 YFSETQ.

Regarding this clonotype: This clone's antigen is unknown. The input lacks base qualities; no much larger clone sits a single base away.

Recombination connected TRBV5-1 to TRBJ2-1; TRBD2 agrees with 9 junctional bases. This receptor was taken from a human donor who donated a stem cell graft to a child with acute myeloid leukemia. The sequencing used PBMCs from the stem cell graft donor, collected from the stem cell graft. The nucleotides read TGCGCCAGCAGCCAAATTAGCGGGAGTAATTCGAAGCAGTTCTTC. Translated, this gives CASSQISGSNSKQFF.